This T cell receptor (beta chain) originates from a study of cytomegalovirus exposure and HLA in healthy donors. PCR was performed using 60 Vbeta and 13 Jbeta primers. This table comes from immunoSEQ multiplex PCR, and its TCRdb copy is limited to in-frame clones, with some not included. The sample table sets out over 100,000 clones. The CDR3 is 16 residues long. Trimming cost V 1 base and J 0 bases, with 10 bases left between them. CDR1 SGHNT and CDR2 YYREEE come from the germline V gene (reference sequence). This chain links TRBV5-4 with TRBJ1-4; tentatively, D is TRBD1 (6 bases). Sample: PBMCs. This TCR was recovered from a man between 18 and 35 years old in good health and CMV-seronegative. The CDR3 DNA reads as TGTGCCAGCAGCTTGCCAGGGGCCGCAACTAATGAAAAACTGTTTTTT. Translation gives CASSLPGAATNEKLFF.